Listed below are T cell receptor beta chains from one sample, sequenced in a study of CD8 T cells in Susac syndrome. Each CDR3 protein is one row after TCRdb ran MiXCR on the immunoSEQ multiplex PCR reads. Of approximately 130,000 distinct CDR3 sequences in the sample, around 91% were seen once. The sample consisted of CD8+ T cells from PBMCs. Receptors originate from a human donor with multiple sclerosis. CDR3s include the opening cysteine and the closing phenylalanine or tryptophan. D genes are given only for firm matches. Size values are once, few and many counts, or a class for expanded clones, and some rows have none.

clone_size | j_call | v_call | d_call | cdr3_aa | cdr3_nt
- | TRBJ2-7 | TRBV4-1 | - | CASSPVVGYEQYF | TGCGCCAGCAGCCCTGTGGTTGGCTACGAGCAGTACTTC
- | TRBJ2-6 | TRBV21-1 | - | CASSKKGWANVLTF | TGTGCCAGCAGCAAGAAGGGGTGGGCCAACGTCCTGACTTTC
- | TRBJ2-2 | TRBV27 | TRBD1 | CASSSKSGTVYMNTGELFF | TGTGCCAGCAGTTCAAAGTCCGGGACAGTGTACATGAACACCGGGGAGCTGTTTTTT
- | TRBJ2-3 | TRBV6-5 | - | CASRLDPGADTQYF | TGTGCCAGCAGGCTTGACCCGGGGGCCGATACGCAGTATTTT
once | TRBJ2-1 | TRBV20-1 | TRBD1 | CSARASGQSSYNEQFF | TGCAGTGCTAGAGCGTCGGGACAGAGCTCCTACAATGAGCAGTTCTTC
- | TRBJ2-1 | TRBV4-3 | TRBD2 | CASSLSGAQIYNEQFF | TGCGCCAGCAGTCTCAGCGGGGCACAGATCTACAATGAGCAGTTCTTC
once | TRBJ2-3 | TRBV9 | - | CASSGGRYTDTQYF | TGTGCCAGCAGCGGGGGGCGGTACACAGATACGCAGTATTTT
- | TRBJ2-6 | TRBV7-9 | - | CASSLVKRGANVLTF | TGTGCCAGCAGCTTAGTAAAACGGGGGGCCAACGTCCTGACTTTC
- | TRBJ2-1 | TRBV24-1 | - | CATRTVNEQFF | TGTGCCACCAGAACAGTCAATGAGCAGTTCTTC
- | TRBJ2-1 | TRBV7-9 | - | CASSEGSADEQFF | TGTGCCAGCAGCGAAGGCTCCGCCGATGAGCAGTTCTTC
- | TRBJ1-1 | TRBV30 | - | CAWSPRGLTEAFF | TGTGCCTGGAGCCCTCGGGGGCTCACTGAAGCTTTCTTT
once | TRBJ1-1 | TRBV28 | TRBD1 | CASRASTGAGTEAFF | TGTGCCAGCAGGGCATCAACAGGGGCTGGCACTGAAGCTTTCTTT
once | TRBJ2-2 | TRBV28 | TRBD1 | CASSHLQGTGELFF | TGTGCCAGCAGTCACCTACAGGGGACCGGGGAGCTGTTTTTT
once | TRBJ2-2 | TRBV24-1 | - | CATSDSTGSNTGELFF | TGTGCCACCAGTGATTCAACAGGATCGAACACCGGGGAGCTGTTTTTT
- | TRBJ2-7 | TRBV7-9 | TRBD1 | CASSLDGDRFEQYF | TGTGCCAGCAGCTTAGACGGGGACAGGTTCGAGCAGTACTTC
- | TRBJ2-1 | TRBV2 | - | CASSARASSYNEQFF | TGTGCCAGCAGTGCTAGGGCCAGCTCCTACAATGAGCAGTTCTTC
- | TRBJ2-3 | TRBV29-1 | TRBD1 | CSVLPVDRATDTQYF | TGCAGCGTTCTCCCTGTGGACAGGGCCACAGATACGCAGTATTTT
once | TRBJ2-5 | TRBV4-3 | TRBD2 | CASSPGLAGEETQYF | TGCGCCAGCAGCCCGGGACTAGCGGGGGAAGAGACCCAGTACTTC
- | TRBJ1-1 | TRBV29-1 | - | CSVEGAKPGAFF | TGCAGCGTTGAGGGGGCTAAACCGGGGGCTTTCTTT
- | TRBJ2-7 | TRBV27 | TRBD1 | CASSRQGRAYEQYF | TGTGCCAGCAGCAGACAGGGCCGAGCCTACGAGCAGTACTTC
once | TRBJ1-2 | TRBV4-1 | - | CASSQVPGSGGIYGYTF | TGCGCCAGCAGCCAAGTCCCCGGAAGTGGGGGGATCTATGGCTACACCTTC
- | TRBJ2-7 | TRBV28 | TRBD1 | CASSYYQGAGEQYF | TGTGCCAGCAGTTATTACCAGGGGGCCGGCGAGCAGTACTTC
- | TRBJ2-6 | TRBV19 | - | CASSTSGANVLTF | TGTGCCAGTAGTACCTCTGGGGCCAACGTCCTGACTTTC
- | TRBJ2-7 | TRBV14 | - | CASSRLNYEQYF | TGTGCCAGCAGCCGTTTAAACTACGAGCAGTACTTC
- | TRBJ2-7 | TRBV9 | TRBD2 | CASSVGWGLADLEQYF | TGTGCCAGCAGCGTAGGGTGGGGACTAGCGGACCTGGAGCAGTACTTC
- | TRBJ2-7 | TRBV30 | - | CAWMWGGREQYF | TGTGCCTGGATGTGGGGGGGGCGGGAGCAGTACTTC
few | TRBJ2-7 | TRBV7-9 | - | CASSLVPYEQYF | TGTGCCAGCAGCTTAGTTCCCTACGAGCAGTACTTC
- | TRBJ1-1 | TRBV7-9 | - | CASSGADGEAFF | TGTGCCAGCAGCGGCGCTGACGGCGAAGCTTTCTTT
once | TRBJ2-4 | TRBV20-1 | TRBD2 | CSAAGGLEGIQYF | TGCAGTGCGGCGGGAGGGCTGGAAGGCATTCAGTACTTC
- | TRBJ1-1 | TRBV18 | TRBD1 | CASSPGTGWNTEAFF | TGTGCCAGCTCACCGGGGACAGGGTGGAACACTGAAGCTTTCTTT
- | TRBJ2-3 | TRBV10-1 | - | CASSILGEVSTDTQYF | TGCGCCAGCAGTATCCTGGGGGAAGTTAGCACAGATACGCAGTATTTT
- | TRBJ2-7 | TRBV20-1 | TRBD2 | CSARVAGEVYEQYF | TGCAGTGCTAGAGTGGCGGGAGAGGTCTACGAGCAGTACTTC
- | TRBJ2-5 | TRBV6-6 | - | CAIQPLGPEETQYF | TGTGCCATCCAACCTTTAGGACCCGAGGAGACCCAGTACTTC
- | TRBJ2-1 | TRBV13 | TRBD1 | CASSLRTGPNEQFF | TGTGCCAGCAGCCTCCGGACAGGACCTAATGAGCAGTTCTTC
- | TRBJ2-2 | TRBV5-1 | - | CASSSPLERGRELFF | TGCGCCAGCAGCTCCCCACTCGAACGGGGCCGGGAGCTGTTTTTT
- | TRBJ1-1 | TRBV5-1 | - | CASSLTMRGTEAFF | TGCGCCAGCAGCTTAACCATGCGGGGCACTGAAGCTTTCTTT
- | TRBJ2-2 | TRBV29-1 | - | CSVDKGFAGELFF | TGCAGCGTTGATAAGGGGTTCGCCGGGGAGCTGTTTTTT
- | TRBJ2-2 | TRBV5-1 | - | CASSPWGPNTGELFF | TGCGCCAGCAGTCCCTGGGGGCCGAACACCGGGGAGCTGTTTTTT
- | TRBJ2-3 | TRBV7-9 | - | CASPSDGTDTQYF | TGTGCGAGCCCCTCGGATGGCACAGATACGCAGTATTTT
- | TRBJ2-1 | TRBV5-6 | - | CASSLGLFQYNEQFF | TGTGCCAGCAGCTTGGGACTTTTCCAGTACAATGAGCAGTTCTTC
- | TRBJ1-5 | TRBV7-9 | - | CASSLDIGNQPQHF | TGTGCCAGCAGCCTAGACATCGGGAATCAGCCCCAGCATTTT
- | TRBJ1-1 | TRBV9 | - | CASSVARASPNTEAFF | TGTGCCAGCAGCGTAGCTCGTGCCAGCCCAAACACTGAAGCTTTCTTT
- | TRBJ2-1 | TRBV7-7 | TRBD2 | CASKGLGDEQFF | TGTGCCAGCAAGGGACTAGGCGATGAGCAGTTCTTC
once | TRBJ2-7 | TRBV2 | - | CASSHSKDEQYF | TGTGCCAGCAGCCACTCGAAAGACGAGCAGTACTTC
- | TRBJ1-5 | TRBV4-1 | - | CASSRTVNQPQHF | TGCGCCAGCAGCCGGACAGTTAATCAGCCCCAGCATTTT
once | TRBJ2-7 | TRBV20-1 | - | CSARGGIRSYEQYF | TGCAGTGCTAGAGGGGGAATACGGTCCTACGAGCAGTACTTC
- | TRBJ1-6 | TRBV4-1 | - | CASSPTQLNSPLHF | TGCGCCAGCAGCCCCACCCAACTAAATTCACCCCTCCACTTT
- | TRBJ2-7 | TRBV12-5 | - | CASGLVQEDEQYF | TGTGCTAGTGGTTTGGTACAAGAGGACGAGCAGTACTTC
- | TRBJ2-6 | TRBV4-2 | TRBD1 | CASSQDPGQVSGANVLTF | TGTGCCAGCAGCCAAGATCCGGGACAGGTTTCCGGGGCCAACGTCCTGACTTTC
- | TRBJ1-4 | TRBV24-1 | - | CATSDLGEKLFF | TGTGCCACCAGTGATTTGGGTGAAAAACTGTTTTTT
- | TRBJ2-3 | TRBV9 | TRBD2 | CASSVEFTGGVDTQYF | TGTGCCAGCAGCGTAGAATTTACGGGGGGAGTAGATACGCAGTATTTT
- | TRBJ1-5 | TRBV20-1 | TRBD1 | CSARGGVTGGEGGNQPQHF | TGCAGTGCTAGAGGAGGGGTGACAGGGGGCGAGGGAGGCAATCAGCCCCAGCATTTT
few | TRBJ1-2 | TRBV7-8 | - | CASSFEGNYGYTF | TGTGCCAGCAGCTTTGAGGGGAACTATGGCTACACCTTC